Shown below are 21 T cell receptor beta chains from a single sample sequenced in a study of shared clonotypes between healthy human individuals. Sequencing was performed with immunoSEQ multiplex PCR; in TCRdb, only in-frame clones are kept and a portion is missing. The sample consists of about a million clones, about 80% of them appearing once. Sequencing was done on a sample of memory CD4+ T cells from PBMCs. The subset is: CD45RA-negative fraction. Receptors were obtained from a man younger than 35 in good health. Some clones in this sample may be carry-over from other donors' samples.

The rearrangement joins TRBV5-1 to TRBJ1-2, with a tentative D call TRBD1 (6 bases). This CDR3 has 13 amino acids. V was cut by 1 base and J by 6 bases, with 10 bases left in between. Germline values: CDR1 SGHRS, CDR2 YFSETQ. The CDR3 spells CASSLNPGDGYTF. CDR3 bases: TGCGCCAGCAGCTTGAACCCAGGGGATGGCTACACCTTC.

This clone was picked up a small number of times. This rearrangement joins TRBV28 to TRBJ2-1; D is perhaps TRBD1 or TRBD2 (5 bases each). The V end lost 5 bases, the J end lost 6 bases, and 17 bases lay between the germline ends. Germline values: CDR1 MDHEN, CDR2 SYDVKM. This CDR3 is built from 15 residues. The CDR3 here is CASSRRGPGSNEQFF. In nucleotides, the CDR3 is TGTGCCAGCAGTAGACGGGGTCCAGGGAGCAATGAGCAGTTCTTC.

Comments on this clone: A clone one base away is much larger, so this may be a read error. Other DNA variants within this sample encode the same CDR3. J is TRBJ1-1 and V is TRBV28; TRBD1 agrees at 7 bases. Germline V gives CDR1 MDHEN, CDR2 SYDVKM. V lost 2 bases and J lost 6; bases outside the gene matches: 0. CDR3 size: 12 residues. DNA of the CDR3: TGTGCCAGCAGTTTAACAGGGGCTGAAGCTTTCTTT. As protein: CASSLTGAEAFF.

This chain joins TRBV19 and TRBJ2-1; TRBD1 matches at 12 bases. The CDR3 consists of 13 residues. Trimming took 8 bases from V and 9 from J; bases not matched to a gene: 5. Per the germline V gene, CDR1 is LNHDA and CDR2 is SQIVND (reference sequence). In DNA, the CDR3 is TGTGCCAGTTCGGGACAGGGGGCGTTTGAGCAGTTCTTC. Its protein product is CASSGQGAFEQFF.

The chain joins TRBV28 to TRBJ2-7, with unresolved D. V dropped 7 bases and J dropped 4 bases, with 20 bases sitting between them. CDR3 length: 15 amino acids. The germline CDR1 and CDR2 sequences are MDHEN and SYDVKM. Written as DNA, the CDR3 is TGTGCCAGCACCGAAGAACAAGCCCGCGGTTACGAGCAGTACTTC. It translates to CASTEEQARGYEQYF. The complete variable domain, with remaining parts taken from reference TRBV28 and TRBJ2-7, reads DVKVTQSSRYLVKRTGEKVFLECVQDMDHENMFWYRQDPGLGLRLIYFSYDVKMKEKGDIPEGYSVSREKKERFSLILESASTNQTSMYLCASTEEQARGYEQYFGPGTRLTVT.

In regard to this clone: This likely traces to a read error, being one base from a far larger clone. The CDR3, as DNA: TGCGCCAGCAGTGATGGAAACACCATATATTTT. Protein product: CASSDGNTIYF. The J gene is TRBJ1-3, the V gene TRBV10-1, with D hard to call. There are 11 residues in the CDR3. Germline values: CDR1 WNHNN, CDR2 SYGVQD (reference sequence). V gave up 3 bases and J gave up 3 bases, with 0 bases separating them.

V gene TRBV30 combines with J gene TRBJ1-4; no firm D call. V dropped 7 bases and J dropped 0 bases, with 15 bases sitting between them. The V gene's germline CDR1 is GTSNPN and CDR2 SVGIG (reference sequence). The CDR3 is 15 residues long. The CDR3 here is CALPTSQSTNEKLFF. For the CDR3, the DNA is TGTGCCTTACCAACAAGTCAGTCAACTAATGAAAAACTGTTTTTT. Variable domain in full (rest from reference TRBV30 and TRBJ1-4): SQTIHQWPATLVQPVGSPLSLECTVEGTSNPNLYWYRQAAGRGLQLLFYSVGIGQISSEVPQNLSASRPQDRQFILSSKKLLLSDSGFYLCALPTSQSTNEKLFFGSGTQLSVL.

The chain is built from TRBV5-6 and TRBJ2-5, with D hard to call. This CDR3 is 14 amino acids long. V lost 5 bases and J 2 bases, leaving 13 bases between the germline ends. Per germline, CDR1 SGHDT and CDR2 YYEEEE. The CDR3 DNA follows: TGTGCCAGCAGTTCCAACTTGGGTCAAGAGACCCAGTACTTC. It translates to CASSSNLGQETQYF.

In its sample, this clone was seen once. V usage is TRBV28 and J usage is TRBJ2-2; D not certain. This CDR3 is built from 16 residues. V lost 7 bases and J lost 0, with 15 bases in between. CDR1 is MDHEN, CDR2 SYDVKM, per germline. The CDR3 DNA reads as TGTGCCAGCATGCCCCCGGAACCAGCGAACACCGGGGAGCTGTTTTTT. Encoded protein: CASMPPEPANTGELFF.

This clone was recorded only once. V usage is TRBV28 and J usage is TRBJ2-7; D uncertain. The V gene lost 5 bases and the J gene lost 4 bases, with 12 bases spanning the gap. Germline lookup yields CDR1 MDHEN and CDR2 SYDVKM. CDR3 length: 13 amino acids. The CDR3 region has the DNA TGTGCCAGCAGTCTTTCAGGAGTGTACGAGCAGTACTTC. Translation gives CASSLSGVYEQYF.

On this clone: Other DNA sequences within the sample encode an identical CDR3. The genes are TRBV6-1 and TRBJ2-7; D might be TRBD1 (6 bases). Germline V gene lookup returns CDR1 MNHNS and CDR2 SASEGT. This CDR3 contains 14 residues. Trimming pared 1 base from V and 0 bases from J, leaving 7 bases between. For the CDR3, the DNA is TGTGCCAGCAGTGAAGTGGGGGCCTCCTACGAGCAGTACTTC. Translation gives CASSEVGASYEQYF.

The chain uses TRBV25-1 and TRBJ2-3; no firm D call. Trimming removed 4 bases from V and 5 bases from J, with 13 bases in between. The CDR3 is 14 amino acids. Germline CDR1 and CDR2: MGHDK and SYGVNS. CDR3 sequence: CASSADPPRDTQYF. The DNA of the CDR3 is TGTGCCAGCAGTGCCGATCCCCCGAGAGATACGCAGTATTTT. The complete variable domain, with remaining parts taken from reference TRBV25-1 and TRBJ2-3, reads EADIYQTPRYLVIGTGKKITLECSQTMGHDKMYWYQQDPGMELHLIHYSYGVNSTEKGDLSSESTVSRIRTEHFPLTLESARPSHTSQYLCASSADPPRDTQYFGPGTRLTVL.

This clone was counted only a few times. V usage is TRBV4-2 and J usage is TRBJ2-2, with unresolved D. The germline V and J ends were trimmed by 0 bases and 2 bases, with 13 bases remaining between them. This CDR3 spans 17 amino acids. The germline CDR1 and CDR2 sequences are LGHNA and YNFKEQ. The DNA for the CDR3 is TGTGCCAGCAGCCAAGATGTTCCGGGCACAAACACCGGGGAGCTGTTTTTT. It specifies CASSQDVPGTNTGELFF.

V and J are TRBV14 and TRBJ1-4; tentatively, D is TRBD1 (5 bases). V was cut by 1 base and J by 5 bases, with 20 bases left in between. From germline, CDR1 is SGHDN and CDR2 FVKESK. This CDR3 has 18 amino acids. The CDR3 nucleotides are TGTGCCAGCAGCCAAGGCGGCGGGACCGATACCCAGAATGAAAAACTGTTTTTT. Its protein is CASSQGGGTDTQNEKLFF.

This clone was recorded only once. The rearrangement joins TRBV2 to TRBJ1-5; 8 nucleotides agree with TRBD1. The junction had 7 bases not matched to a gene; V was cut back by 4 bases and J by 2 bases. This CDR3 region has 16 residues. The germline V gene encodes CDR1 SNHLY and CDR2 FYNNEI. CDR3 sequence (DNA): TGTGCCAGCAGTGGACAGGGGATAGGCGGCAATCAGCCCCAGCATTTT. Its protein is CASSGQGIGGNQPQHF. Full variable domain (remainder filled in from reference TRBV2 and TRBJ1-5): EPEVTQTPSHQVTQMGQEVILRCVPISNHLYFYWYRQILGQKVEFLVSFYNNEISEKSEIFDDQFSVERPDGSNFTLKIRSTKLEDSAMYFCASSGQGIGGNQPQHFGDGTRLSIL.

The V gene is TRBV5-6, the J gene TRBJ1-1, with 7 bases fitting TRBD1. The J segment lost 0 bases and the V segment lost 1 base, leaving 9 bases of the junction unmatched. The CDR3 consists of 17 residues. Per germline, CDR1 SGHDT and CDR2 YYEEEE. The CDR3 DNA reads TGTGCCAGCAGCTTGAGGGGGCTGTGGTTCATGAACACTGAAGCTTTCTTT. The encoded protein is CASSLRGLWFMNTEAFF.

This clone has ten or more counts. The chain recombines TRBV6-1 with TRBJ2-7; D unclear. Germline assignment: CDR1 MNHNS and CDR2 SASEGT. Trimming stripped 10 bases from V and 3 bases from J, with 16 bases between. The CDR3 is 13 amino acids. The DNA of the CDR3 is TGTGCCACCTTGTACTACCGACACTACGAGCAGTACTTC. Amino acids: CATLYYRHYEQYF.

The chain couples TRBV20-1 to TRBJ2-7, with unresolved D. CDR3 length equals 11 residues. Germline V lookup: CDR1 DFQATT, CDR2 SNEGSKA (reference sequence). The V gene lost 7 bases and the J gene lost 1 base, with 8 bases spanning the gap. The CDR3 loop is CSGDGSYEQYF. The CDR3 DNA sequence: TGCAGTGGAGACGGGTCCTACGAGCAGTACTTC.

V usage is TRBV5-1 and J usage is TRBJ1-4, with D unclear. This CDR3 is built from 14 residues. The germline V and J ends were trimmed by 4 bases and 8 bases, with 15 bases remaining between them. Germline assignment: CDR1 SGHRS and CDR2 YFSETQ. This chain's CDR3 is CASSQTWADEKLFF. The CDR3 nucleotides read TGCGCCAGCAGCCAAACTTGGGCAGACGAAAAACTGTTTTTT.

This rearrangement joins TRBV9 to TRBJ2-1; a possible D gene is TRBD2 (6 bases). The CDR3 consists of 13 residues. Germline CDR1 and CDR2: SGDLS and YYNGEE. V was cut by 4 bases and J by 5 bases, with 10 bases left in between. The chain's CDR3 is CASSLGLHNEQFF. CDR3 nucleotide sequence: TGTGCCAGCAGCTTGGGACTTCACAATGAGCAGTTCTTC.

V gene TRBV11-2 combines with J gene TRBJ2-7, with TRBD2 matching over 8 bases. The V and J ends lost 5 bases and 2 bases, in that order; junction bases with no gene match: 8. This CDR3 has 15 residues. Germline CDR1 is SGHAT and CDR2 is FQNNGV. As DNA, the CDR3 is TGTGCCAGCAGCCCTGGGGTCGGGAGGGCCTACGAGCAGTACTTC. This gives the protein CASSPGVGRAYEQYF.